These 20 T cell receptor beta chains were sequenced from one sample in a study of patients and donors after allogeneic stem cell transplantation. Via MiXCR, TCRdb re-called the RT-PCR reads, giving one row per CDR3 protein. The repertoire consists of approximately 210,000 distinct CDR3 sequences, with around 41% occurring once and the leading ten covering approximately 30%. Sequenced sample: blood, either unsorted or a sorted T cell fraction (not recorded which). These receptors all stem from a human donor who was either an allogeneic HSCT recipient or a stem cell or donor lymphocyte infusion donor (not recorded which). It is not recorded whose cells these are; they may come from a transplant donor.

This clonotype was seen a few times. The CDR3 DNA is TGTGCCAGCAGTAGACTAGCAAGTTCCCTCGAGCAGTACTTC. Protein product: CASSRLASSLEQYF. The chain couples TRBV6-6 to TRBJ2-7, with 7 bases lining up with TRBD2. Germline CDR1 and CDR2: MNHNY and SVGAGI (reference sequence). The trim removed 5 bases at V and 6 bases at J, leaving 10 bases unmatched. This CDR3 is built from 14 residues.

This clonotype has a handful of counts. The chain couples TRBV11-2 to TRBJ2-2; TRBD2 agrees at 8 bases. This CDR3 contains 15 residues. V trimming: 8 bases; J trimming: 4 bases; junction bases outside the gene matches: 9. Germline V gives CDR1 SGHAT, CDR2 FQNNGV. CDR3 nucleotides: TGTGCCAGCGGTATCGGACTAGCTGGCACCGGGGAGCTGTTTTTT. As protein: CASGIGLAGTGELFF.

DNA of the CDR3: TGTGCCAGCAAGCAAGCGGGAGGCCAACGGATTAATTCCTACGAGCAGTACTTC. Protein: CASKQAGGQRINSYEQYF. The chain joins TRBV2 to TRBJ2-7; 9 bases line up with TRBD2. V lost 7 bases to trimming and J lost 1 base; unmatched junction nucleotides: 17. Germline assignment: CDR1 SNHLY and CDR2 FYNNEI. The length of the CDR3 is 18 residues.

The gene calls are TRBV28 and TRBJ2-3; perhaps TRBD1 as D (5 bases). V was shortened by 7 bases and J by 1 base, with 15 bases between the two germline ends. This CDR3 region has 15 residues. Germline V CDR1 and CDR2: MDHEN, SYDVKM. The CDR3 DNA is TGTGCCAGCACCATCCAGGGATGGGGCACAGATACGCAGTATTTT. Amino acid sequence: CASTIQGWGTDTQYF. Looking up the rest from reference TRBV28 and TRBJ2-3 gives the full variable domain: DVKVTQSSRYLVKRTGEKVFLECVQDMDHENMFWYRQDPGLGLRLIYFSYDVKMKEKGDIPEGYSVSREKKERFSLILESASTNQTSMYLCASTIQGWGTDTQYFGPGTRLTVL.

Only a few counts were recorded for this clonotype. The DNA of the CDR3 is TGTGCCAGCTACGAGGGGACCACAGATACGCAGTATTTT. Its translation is CASYEGTTDTQYF. The V call is TRBV18, the J call TRBJ2-3; the D gene could be TRBD1 or TRBD2 (5 bases each). Germline loops: CDR1 KGHSH, CDR2 LQKENI. The CDR3 extends over 13 amino acids. V dropped 7 bases and J dropped 2 bases, with 10 bases sitting between them.

The genes are TRBV2 and TRBJ2-7; 9 nucleotides line up with TRBD1. The trim removed 7 bases at V and 3 bases at J, leaving 4 bases unmatched. The length of the CDR3 is 13 residues. The germline CDR1 and CDR2 sequences are SNHLY and FYNNEI. CDR3 sequence reads: CASTRQGDYEQYF. For the CDR3, the DNA is TGTGCCAGCACGAGACAGGGGGACTACGAGCAGTACTTC.

This clonotype was detected a few times. The gene calls are TRBV7-9 and TRBJ2-1; D is possibly TRBD1 (5 bases). Trimming cost V 2 bases and J 10 bases, with 18 bases left between them. Looked up from germline, CDR1 is SEHNR and CDR2 is FQNEAQ (reference sequence). CDR3 length: 15 residues. The CDR3 protein is CASSLIDTGRQEQFF. CDR3 DNA: TGTGCCAGCAGCTTAATAGACACCGGGCGACAGGAGCAGTTCTTC. Combining the CDR3 with reference TRBV7-9 and TRBJ2-1 gives the whole variable domain DTGVSQNPRHKITKRGQNVTFRCDPISEHNRLYWYRQTLGQGPEFLTYFQNEAQLEKSRLLSDRFSAERPKGSFSTLEIQRTEQGDSAMYLCASSLIDTGRQEQFFGPGTRLTVL.

The chain joins TRBV6-4 to TRBJ2-2; TRBD2 agrees at 7 bases. V dropped 3 bases and J dropped 7; count of bases not matched to a gene: 5. The germline V gene encodes CDR1 MRHNA and CDR2 SNTAGT. This CDR3 is 14 amino acids long. CDR3: CASSDLAGVGELFF. CDR3 in DNA: TGTGCCAGCAGTGATCTTGCGGGAGTCGGGGAGCTGTTTTTT.

This sequence joins TRBV5-5 and TRBJ2-3, with D perhaps TRBD1 (5 bases). From germline, CDR1 is SGHKS and CDR2 YYEKEE (reference sequence). This CDR3 has 17 amino acids. The V end was cut by 2 bases, the J end by 2 bases, with 18 bases between. CDR3 nucleotides: TGTGCCAGCAGCTTCTCATACAGGCTACTTACCACAGATACGCAGTATTTT. Its protein product is CASSFSYRLLTTDTQYF.

This clonotype was seen a few times. The chain employs TRBV4-3 and TRBJ1-2; D remains unclear. The CDR3 sequence is 13 residues long. Germline CDR1 LGHNA, CDR2 YSLEER. V lost 0 bases to trimming and J lost 3 bases, with 5 bases between them. CDR3 nucleotide sequence: TGCGCCAGCAGCCAAGATCTGGACTATGGCTACACCTTC. It yields the protein CASSQDLDYGYTF.

The chain links TRBV27 to TRBJ2-7, with D perhaps TRBD1 (6 bases). In germline, CDR1 is MNHEY, CDR2 SMNVEV (reference sequence). CDR3 length equals 16 residues. Trimming removed 1 base at V and 1 base at J, with 14 bases between. The CDR3 bases are TGTGCCAGCAGTTTATATCAGGGGAGTGGATCCTACGAGCAGTACTTC. This encodes CASSLYQGSGSYEQYF.

This clonotype was seen a handful of times. This chain uses TRBV4-3 with TRBJ2-7; D possibly corresponds to TRBD1 (6 bases). Trimming shortened V by 0 bases and J by 6 bases, and 18 bases separated the two germline ends. Germline-derived CDR1 and CDR2 are LGHNA and YSLEER. The CDR3 consists of 16 residues. The CDR3 region is CASSQDVGLIGGEQYF. CDR3 sequence (DNA): TGCGCCAGCAGCCAAGACGTGGGTCTTATAGGGGGCGAGCAGTACTTC.

The table lists this clonotype with a few counts. V gene TRBV7-3 combines with J gene TRBJ2-1; D may be TRBD2 (6 bases). The V gene's germline CDR1 is SGHTA and CDR2 FQGTGA. V was shortened by 1 base and J by 10 bases, with 11 bases between the two germline ends. The CDR3 is 13 amino acids. CDR3 in DNA: TGTGCCAGCAGCTTAAGCCCCCTAGCGGAGCAGTTCTTC. This gives the protein CASSLSPLAEQFF.

The chain is built from TRBV18 and TRBJ1-1; TRBD1 matches at 7 bases. The J segment lost 0 bases and the V segment lost 6 bases, leaving 19 bases of the junction unmatched. Germline CDR1 and CDR2: KGHSH and LQKENI. The length of the CDR3 is 19 residues. The CDR3 spells CASSHRQGVNIPMNTEAFF. CDR3 bases: TGTGCCAGCTCCCACAGACAGGGTGTAAACATCCCCATGAACACTGAAGCTTTCTTT. Variable domain in full (rest from reference TRBV18 and TRBJ1-1): NAGVMQNPRHLVRRRGQEARLRCSPMKGHSHVYWYRQLPEEGLKFMVYLQKENIIDESGMPKERFSAEFPKEGPSILRIQQVVRGDSAAYFCASSHRQGVNIPMNTEAFFGQGTRLTVV.

This clonotype was seen only a few times. The genes are TRBV28 and TRBJ2-1, with D perhaps matching TRBD2 (7 bases). The CDR3 has 16 residues. V lost 6 bases and J 4 bases, leaving 19 bases between the germline ends. Germline assignment: CDR1 MDHEN and CDR2 SYDVKM. The CDR3 coding sequence is TGTGCCAGCAGCCCCCTCAGGGGAGGGGGATACAATGAGCAGTTCTTC. Encoded protein: CASSPLRGGGYNEQFF. The full variable domain, its missing parts supplied by reference TRBV28 and TRBJ2-1, is DVKVTQSSRYLVKRTGEKVFLECVQDMDHENMFWYRQDPGLGLRLIYFSYDVKMKEKGDIPEGYSVSREKKERFSLILESASTNQTSMYLCASSPLRGGGYNEQFFGPGTRLTVL.

The genes are TRBV3-2 and TRBJ1-1; the DNA was not used to check the table's D call, TRBD1. TRBV3-2 constitutes a pseudogene. The CDR3 has 16 amino acids. The CDR3 region is CASSKDRGRENTEAFF. DNA for the CDR3: TGTGCCAGCAGCAAAGACAGGGGGCGGGAGAACACTGAAGCTTTCTTT.

This clonotype turned up a few times. J is TRBJ2-7 and V is TRBV12-3 or TRBV12-4; the D gene is possibly TRBD2 (6 bases). This CDR3 has 13 amino acids. The V end was cut by 3 bases, the J end by 2 bases, with 8 bases between. In DNA form, the CDR3 reads TGTGCCAGCAGTTTTGGCGGGACCTACGAGCAGTACTTC. Translation: CASSFGGTYEQYF.

This CDR3 is CASSQSDIQQPQHF. The CDR3 DNA follows: TGTGCCAGCAGCCAATCCGACATTCAGCAGCCCCAGCATTTT. The rearrangement links TRBV7-9 to TRBJ1-5; D is unresolved. From germline, CDR1 is SEHNR and CDR2 FQNEAQ (reference sequence). This CDR3 has 14 residues. The V and J ends lost 5 bases and 7 bases respectively, with 15 bases between them.

This clonotype has just a few counts. The chain uses TRBV29-1 and TRBJ1-2; TRBD1 might be the D (6 bases). This CDR3 region has 13 residues. Germline CDR1 is SQVTM and CDR2 is ANQGSEA. The V end lost 8 bases, the J end lost 1 base, and 14 bases lay between the germline ends. The CDR3, as DNA: TGCAGCTCCTGGGACACCTTTAACTATGGCTACACCTTC. It is translated as CSSWDTFNYGYTF.

This chain joins TRBV28 and TRBJ1-2; 10 positions agree with TRBD1. Germline CDR1 and CDR2: MDHEN and SYDVKM. After removal of 4 bases from V and 2 bases from J, the junction contained 7 bases not matched to a gene. CDR3 length equals 16 residues. CDR3 in DNA: TGTGCCAGCAGTTCGGGACAGGGGCCATCAAACTATGGCTACACCTTC. Amino acid sequence: CASSSGQGPSNYGYTF.